This T cell receptor (beta chain) was profiled in a study of T cell responses to AZD1222 COVID-19 vaccine. This clone was observed a few times. The data were produced by immunoSEQ multiplex PCR, yet TCRdb's version contains in-frame clones alone and is incomplete. This sample has approximately 90,000 clones; less than 90% occur once, and the top ten carry roughly 3.5%. CDR3 length: 13 residues. The V gene end was trimmed by 3 bases and the J gene end by 5 bases; junction bases not matched to a gene: 5. Germline assignment: CDR1 SQVTM and CDR2 ANQGSEA. This TCR derives from an adult in good health. This chain joins TRBV29-1 and TRBJ1-2, with 8 bases that match TRBD1. Sequencing used peripheral blood, obtained on day 0 of AZD1222 vaccination. The CDR3 region is CSVETGVEYGYTF. Written as DNA, the CDR3 is TGCAGCGTTGAGACAGGGGTGGAGTATGGCTACACCTTC. Drawing the rest from reference TRBV29-1 and TRBJ1-2, the complete variable domain is SAVISQKPSRDICQRGTSLTIQCQVDSQVTMMFWYRQQPGQSLTLIATANQGSEATYESGFVIDKFPISRPNLTFSTLTVSNMSPEDSSIYLCSVETGVEYGYTFGSGTRLTVV.